Presented here are 7 T cell receptor beta chains from one specimen sequenced in a study of shared clonotypes between healthy human individuals (dated by TCRdb to 2020 to 2022). Library method: the immunoSEQ multiplex PCR assay. Drawn from immuneACCESS, this table holds only the in-frame rearrangements with V and J called that TCRdb kept. Clones are partly lost; checked studies trace under half to an unresolved V gene and leave the rest unexplained. This sample gives some 2.4 million clones in total; roughly 93% of them show up just once. 0.35% to 0.45% of the sample rests with the top ten. Material: naive CD4+ T cells from PBMCs. The cell subset or site label for this specimen denotes: CD45RA+ positively selected. The receptor set was obtained from a man aged 18 to 29 in good health. Some clones in this sample may be carry-over from other donors' samples.

The chain couples TRBV6-5 to TRBJ2-1, with 10 bases that match TRBD2. This CDR3 comprises 14 residues. With 4 bases clipped from V and 7 bases from J, the junction kept 4 bases outside the gene matches. Per the germline V gene, CDR1 is MNHEY and CDR2 is SVGAGI. CDR3 DNA sequence: TGTGCCAGCAGTTCAGCGGGAGGGGTTAATGAGCAGTTCTTC. It encodes CASSSAGGVNEQFF.

J is TRBJ2-2 and V is TRBV5-1; 7 nucleotides align to TRBD2. Trimming cost V 4 bases and J 4 bases; bases outside gene matches: 10. This CDR3 has 16 amino acids. The germline gives CDR1 SGHRS, CDR2 YFSETQ. CDR3 nucleotide sequence: TGCGCCAGCAGCCTTAGACTAGCCGCCGGCACCGGGGAGCTGTTTTTT. Its translation: CASSLRLAAGTGELFF.

The CDR3 DNA reads TGTGCCAGCAGTTTCGTACTGGCAGGGGGAACCTACGAGCAGTACTTC. It translates to CASSFVLAGGTYEQYF. The genes are TRBV27 and TRBJ2-7, with TRBD1 identical over 7 bases. V lost 3 bases, J lost 2 bases, and 10 bases stayed unmatched. The CDR3 totals 16 residues. CDR1 is MNHEY, CDR2 SMNVEV, per germline (reference sequence).

This clone was observed a single time. The genes are TRBV5-4 and TRBJ2-4; D is possibly TRBD2 (6 bases). Germline-derived CDR1 and CDR2 are SGHNT and YYREEE (reference sequence). V shed 2 bases and J shed 0 bases, with 15 bases lying between them. The CDR3 is made up of 17 amino acids. CDR3 DNA sequence: TGTGCCAGCAGCTTAGGAGGGAGGAGTGAAGCCAAAAACATTCAGTACTTC. Encoded protein: CASSLGGRSEAKNIQYF.

The V gene is TRBV6-5, the J gene TRBJ1-2, with TRBD1 identical over 7 bases. With 5 bases clipped from V and 4 bases from J, the junction kept 4 bases outside the gene matches. The CDR3 sequence is 13 residues long. Germline loops: CDR1 MNHEY, CDR2 SVGAGI. CDR3 loop: CASSKGQFYGYTF. In nucleotides, the CDR3 is TGTGCCAGCAGTAAGGGACAGTTCTATGGCTACACCTTC.

The V call is TRBV29-1, the J call TRBJ2-1; 10 positions agree with TRBD2. CDR3 length: 16 residues. Per the germline V gene, CDR1 is SQVTM and CDR2 is ANQGSEA. The junction had 11 bases not matched to a gene; V was cut back by 5 bases and J by 4 bases. The chain's CDR3 is CSVYSGRAAGYNEQFF. DNA for the CDR3: TGCAGCGTTTACAGCGGGAGGGCCGCGGGATACAATGAGCAGTTCTTC.

This chain links TRBV18 with TRBJ1-1, with D hard to call. Germline values: CDR1 KGHSH, CDR2 LQKENI. Trimming took 2 bases from V and 1 from J, leaving 17 bases between them. This CDR3 spans 17 amino acids. Here the CDR3 DNA reads TGTGCCAGCTCACCATGGGAACCAGGCTTTGGGAACACTGAAGCTTTCTTT. As protein: CASSPWEPGFGNTEAFF. Looking up the rest from reference TRBV18 and TRBJ1-1 gives the full variable domain: NAGVMQNPRHLVRRRGQEARLRCSPMKGHSHVYWYRQLPEEGLKFMVYLQKENIIDESGMPKERFSAEFPKEGPSILRIQQVVRGDSAAYFCASSPWEPGFGNTEAFFGQGTRLTVV.